The clone carrying this T cell receptor (beta chain) showed up just a few times. V was clipped by 2 bases and J by 5 bases; unmatched bases: 2. The CDR3 contains 15 residues. CDR1 is SGHTA, CDR2 FQGNSA, per germline. Researchers took RNA transcripts and amplified the TCR beta CDR3 regions from them. RT-PCR in the first round (using the HTBI primer set) targeted the TCR CDR3. Each CDR3 protein is one row after TCRdb ran MiXCR on the multiplex PCR reads. The sample holds 490,000 or so distinct CDR3 sequences, 20% seen once. This entry is derived from a study of T cells in Graves' hyperthyroidism and ophthalmopathy.

The sequence derives from a man aged 40-50 years with Graves' ophthalmopathy. The sample comprised blood. This chain connects TRBV7-2 to TRBJ2-1; 11 bases align to TRBD2. CDR3 sequence: CASSLRLAGNNEQFF. Written as DNA, the CDR3 is TGTGCCAGCAGCTTAAGACTAGCGGGGAACAATGAGCAGTTCTTC. Filled out from reference TRBV7-2 and TRBJ2-1, the complete variable domain reads GAGVSQSPSNKVTEKGKDVELRCDPISGHTALYWYRQSLGQGLEFLIYFQGNSAPDKSGLPSDRFSAERTGGSVSTLTIQRTQQEDSAVYLCASSLRLAGNNEQFFGPGTRLTVL.